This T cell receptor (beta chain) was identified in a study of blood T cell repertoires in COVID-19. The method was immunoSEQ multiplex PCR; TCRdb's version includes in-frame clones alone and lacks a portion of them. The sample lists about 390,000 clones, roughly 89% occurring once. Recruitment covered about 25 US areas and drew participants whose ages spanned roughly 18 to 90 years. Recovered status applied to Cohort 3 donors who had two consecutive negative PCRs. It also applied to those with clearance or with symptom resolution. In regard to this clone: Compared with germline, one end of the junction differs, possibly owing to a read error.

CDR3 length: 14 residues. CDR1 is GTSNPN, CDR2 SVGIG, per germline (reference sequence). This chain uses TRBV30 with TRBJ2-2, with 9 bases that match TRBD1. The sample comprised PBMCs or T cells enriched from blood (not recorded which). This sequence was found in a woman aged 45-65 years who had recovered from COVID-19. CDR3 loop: CAWTGQGGFRELFF. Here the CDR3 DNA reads TGTGCTTGGACGGGACAGGGCGGTTTCAGGGAGCTGTTTTTT.